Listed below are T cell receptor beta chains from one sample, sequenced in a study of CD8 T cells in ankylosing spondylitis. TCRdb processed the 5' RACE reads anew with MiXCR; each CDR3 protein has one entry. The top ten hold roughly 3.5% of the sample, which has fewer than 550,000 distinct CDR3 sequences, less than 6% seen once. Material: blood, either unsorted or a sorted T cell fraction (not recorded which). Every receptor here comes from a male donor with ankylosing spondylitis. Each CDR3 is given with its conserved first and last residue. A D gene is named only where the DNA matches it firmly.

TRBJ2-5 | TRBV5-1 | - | CASSLGGEETQYF
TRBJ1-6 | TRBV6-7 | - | CASSGGCGADSPLHF
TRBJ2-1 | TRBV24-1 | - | CATSVLLKVLSSYNEQFF
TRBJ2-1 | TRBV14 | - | CASSHRAGGGEQFF
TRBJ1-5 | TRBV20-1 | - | CSAKWTPNQPQHF
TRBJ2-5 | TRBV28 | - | CASSSLPRETQYF
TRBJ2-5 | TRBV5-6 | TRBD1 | CASSRQGIGTQYF
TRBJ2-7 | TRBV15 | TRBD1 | CATGTGRSYEQYF
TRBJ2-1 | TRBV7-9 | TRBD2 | CASSLTSGRLNEQFF
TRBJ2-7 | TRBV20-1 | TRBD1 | CSATTAGTGSYEQYF
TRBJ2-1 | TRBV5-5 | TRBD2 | CASSLGSAGLGYNEQFF
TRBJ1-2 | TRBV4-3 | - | CASSQDRGTGYTF
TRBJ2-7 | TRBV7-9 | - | CASSSRDGSSYEQYF
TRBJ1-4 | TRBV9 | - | CASSTSAEKLFF
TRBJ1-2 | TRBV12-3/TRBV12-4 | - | CASSFRDFSNGYTF
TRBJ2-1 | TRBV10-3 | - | CAISESSLGPSSDSREQFF
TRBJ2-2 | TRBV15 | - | CATSRDLETGELFF
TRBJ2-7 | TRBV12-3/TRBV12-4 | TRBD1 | CASSQTPGQGSYEQYF
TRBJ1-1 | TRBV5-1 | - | CASSLDGGVGTEAFF
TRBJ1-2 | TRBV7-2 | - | CASSLAPWTVFDGYTF
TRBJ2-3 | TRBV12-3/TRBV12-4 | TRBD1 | CASRGQAILYF
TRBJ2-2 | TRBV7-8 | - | CASSPPSMNTGELFF
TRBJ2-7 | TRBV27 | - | CASSLVGLGSYEQYF
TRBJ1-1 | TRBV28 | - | CASTSLPVMNTEAFF
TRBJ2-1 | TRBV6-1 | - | CASSPTRGSYNEQFF